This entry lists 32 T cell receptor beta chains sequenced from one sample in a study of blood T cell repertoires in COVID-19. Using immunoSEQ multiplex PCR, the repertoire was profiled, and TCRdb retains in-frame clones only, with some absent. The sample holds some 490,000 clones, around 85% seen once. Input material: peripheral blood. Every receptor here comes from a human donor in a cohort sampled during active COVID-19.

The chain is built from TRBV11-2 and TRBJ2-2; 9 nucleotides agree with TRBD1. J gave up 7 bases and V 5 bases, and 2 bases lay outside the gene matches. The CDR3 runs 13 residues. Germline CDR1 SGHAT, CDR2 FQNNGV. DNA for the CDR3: TGTGCCAGCAGCCGGGACAGGGTCGGGGAGCTGTTTTTT. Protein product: CASSRDRVGELFF.

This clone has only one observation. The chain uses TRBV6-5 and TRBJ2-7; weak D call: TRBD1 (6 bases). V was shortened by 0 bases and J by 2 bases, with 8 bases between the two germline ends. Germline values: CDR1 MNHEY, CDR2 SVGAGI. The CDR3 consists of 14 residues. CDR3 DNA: TGTGCCAGCAGTTACTCACAGGGACCCTACGAGCAGTACTTC. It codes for CASSYSQGPYEQYF.

CDR3 coding DNA: TGCAGCGTTGAAGATCTACGGGACAGGGTACGCGGCTACACCTTC. It specifies CSVEDLRDRVRGYTF. The rearrangement joins TRBV29-1 to TRBJ1-2; 9 bases match TRBD1. CDR1 and CDR2 (germline): SQVTM, ANQGSEA. V trimming: 0 bases; J trimming: 8 bases; junction bases outside the gene matches: 10. The CDR3 consists of 15 residues.

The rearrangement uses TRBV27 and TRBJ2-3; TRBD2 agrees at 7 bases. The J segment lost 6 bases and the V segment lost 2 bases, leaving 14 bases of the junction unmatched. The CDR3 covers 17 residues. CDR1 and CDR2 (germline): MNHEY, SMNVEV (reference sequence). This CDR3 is CASSLRGLVAREDTQYF. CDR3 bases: TGTGCCAGCAGTTTAAGAGGACTAGTTGCTCGGGAGGATACGCAGTATTTT.

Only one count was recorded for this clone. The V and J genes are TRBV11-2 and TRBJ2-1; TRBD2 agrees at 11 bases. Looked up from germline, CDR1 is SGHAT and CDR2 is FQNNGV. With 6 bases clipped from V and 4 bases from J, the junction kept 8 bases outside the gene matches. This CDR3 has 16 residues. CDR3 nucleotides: TGTGCCAGCAGTTCGGGACTAGCGGAGCGATACAATGAGCAGTTCTTC. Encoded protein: CASSSGLAERYNEQFF. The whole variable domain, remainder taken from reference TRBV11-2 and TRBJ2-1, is EAGVAQSPRYKIIEKRQSVAFWCNPISGHATLYWYQQILGQGPKLLIQFQNNGVVDDSQLPKDRFSAERLKGVDSTLKIQPAKLEDSAVYLCASSSGLAERYNEQFFGPGTRLTVL.

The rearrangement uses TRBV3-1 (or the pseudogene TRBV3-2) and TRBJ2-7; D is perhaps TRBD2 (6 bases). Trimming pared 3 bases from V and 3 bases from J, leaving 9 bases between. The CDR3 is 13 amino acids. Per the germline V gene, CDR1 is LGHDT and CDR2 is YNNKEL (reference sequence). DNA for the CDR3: TGTGCCAGCAGCCATTTCGGGGGCTACGAGCAGTACTTC. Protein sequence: CASSHFGGYEQYF.

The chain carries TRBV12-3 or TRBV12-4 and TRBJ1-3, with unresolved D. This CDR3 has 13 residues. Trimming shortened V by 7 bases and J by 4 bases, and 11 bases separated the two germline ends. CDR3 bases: TGTGCCAGCAAACCCCTGGAGGGAAACACCATATATTTT. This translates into CASKPLEGNTIYF.

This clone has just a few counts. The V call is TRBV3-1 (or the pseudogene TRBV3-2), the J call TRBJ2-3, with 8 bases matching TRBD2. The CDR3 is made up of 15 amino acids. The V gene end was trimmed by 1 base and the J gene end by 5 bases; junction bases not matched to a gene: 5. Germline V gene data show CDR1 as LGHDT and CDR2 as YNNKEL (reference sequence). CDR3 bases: TGTGCCAGCAGCCAAGGACTTCTAGCGGGAGATACGCAGTATTTT. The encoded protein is CASSQGLLAGDTQYF.

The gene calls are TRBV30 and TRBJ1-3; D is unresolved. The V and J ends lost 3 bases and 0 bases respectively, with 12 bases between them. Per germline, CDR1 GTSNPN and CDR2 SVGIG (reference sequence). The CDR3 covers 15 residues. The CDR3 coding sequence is TGTGCCTGGAGAGAGGCCAGACTCTCTGGAAACACCATATATTTT. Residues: CAWREARLSGNTIYF.

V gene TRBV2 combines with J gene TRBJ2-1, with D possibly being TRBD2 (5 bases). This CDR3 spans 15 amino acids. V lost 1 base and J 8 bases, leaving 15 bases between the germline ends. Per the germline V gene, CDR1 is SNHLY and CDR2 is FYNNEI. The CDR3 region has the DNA TGTGCCAGCAGTGAAGGAGGGATACGGCGCGATGAGCAGTTCTTC. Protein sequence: CASSEGGIRRDEQFF. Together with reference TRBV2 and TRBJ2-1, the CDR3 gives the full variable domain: EPEVTQTPSHQVTQMGQEVILRCVPISNHLYFYWYRQILGQKVEFLVSFYNNEISEKSEIFDDQFSVERPDGSNFTLKIRSTKLEDSAMYFCASSEGGIRRDEQFFGPGTRLTVL.

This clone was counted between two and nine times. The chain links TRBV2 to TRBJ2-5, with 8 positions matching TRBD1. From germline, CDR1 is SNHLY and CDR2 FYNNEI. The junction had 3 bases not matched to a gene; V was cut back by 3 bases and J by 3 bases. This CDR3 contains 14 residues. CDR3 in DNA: TGTGCCAGCAGTGATTCAGGGGGCAAAGAGACCCAGTACTTC. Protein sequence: CASSDSGGKETQYF. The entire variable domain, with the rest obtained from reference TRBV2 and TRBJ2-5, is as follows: EPEVTQTPSHQVTQMGQEVILRCVPISNHLYFYWYRQILGQKVEFLVSFYNNEISEKSEIFDDQFSVERPDGSNFTLKIRSTKLEDSAMYFCASSDSGGKETQYFGPGTRLLVL.

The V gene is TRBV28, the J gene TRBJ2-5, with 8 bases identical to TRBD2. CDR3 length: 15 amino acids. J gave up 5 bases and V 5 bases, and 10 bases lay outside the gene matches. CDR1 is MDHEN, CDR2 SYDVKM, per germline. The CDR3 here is CASSPGGAGEETQYF. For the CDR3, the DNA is TGTGCCAGCAGTCCGGGGGGGGCAGGGGAGGAGACCCAGTACTTC.

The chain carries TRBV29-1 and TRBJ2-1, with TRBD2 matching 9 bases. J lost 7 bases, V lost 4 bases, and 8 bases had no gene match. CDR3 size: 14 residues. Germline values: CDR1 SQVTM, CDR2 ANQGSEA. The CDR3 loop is CSVGQAGGGNEQFF. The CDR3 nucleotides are TGCAGCGTTGGGCAAGCGGGAGGAGGGAATGAGCAGTTCTTC.

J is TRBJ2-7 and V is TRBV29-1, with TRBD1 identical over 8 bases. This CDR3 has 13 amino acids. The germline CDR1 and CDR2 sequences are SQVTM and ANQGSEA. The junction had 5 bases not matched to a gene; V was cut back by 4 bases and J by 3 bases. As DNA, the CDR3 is TGCAGCGTTGTCGAGGACAGGGACTACGAGCAGTACTTC. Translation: CSVVEDRDYEQYF.

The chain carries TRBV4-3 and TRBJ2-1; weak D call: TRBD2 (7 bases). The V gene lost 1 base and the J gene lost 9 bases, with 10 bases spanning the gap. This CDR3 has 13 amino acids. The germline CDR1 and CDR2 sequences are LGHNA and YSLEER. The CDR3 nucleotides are TGCGCCAGCAGCCAAGCAAGGGGGGGTGAGCAGTTCTTC. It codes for CASSQARGGEQFF.

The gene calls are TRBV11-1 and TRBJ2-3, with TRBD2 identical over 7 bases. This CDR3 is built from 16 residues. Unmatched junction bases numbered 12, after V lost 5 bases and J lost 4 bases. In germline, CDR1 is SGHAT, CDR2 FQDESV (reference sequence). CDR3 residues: CASSPDGGGSSDTQYF. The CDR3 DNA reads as TGTGCCAGCAGCCCAGACGGTGGCGGGAGCTCAGATACGCAGTATTTT.

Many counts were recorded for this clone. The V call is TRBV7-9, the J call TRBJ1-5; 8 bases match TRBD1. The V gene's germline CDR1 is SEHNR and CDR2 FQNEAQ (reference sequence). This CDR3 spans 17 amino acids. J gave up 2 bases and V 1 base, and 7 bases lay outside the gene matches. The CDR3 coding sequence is TGTGCCAGCAGCTTAGACGACAGGGGAAAAGGCAATCAGCCCCAGCATTTT. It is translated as CASSLDDRGKGNQPQHF.

The CDR3 DNA is TGTGCCAGCCGGCCGGTGGACAGGTCGGACAATCAGCCCCAGCATTTT. This translates into CASRPVDRSDNQPQHF. The V call is TRBV19, the J call TRBJ1-5; 7 bases align to TRBD1. The germline V gene has CDR1 LNHDA and CDR2 SQIVND (reference sequence). J gave up 3 bases and V 9 bases, and 14 bases lay outside the gene matches. The CDR3 is 16 amino acids.

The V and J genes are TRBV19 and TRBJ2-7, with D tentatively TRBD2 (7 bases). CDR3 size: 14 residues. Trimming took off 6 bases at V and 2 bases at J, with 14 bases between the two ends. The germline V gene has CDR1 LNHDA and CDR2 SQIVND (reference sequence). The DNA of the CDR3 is TGTGCCAGTAGGGGGGGGCCCGCAACCTACGAGCAGTACTTC. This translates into CASRGGPATYEQYF.

CDR3 amino acids: CASSQIAGAYEQYF. In nucleotides, the CDR3 is TGCGCCAGCAGCCAAATAGCGGGAGCCTACGAGCAGTACTTC. This rearrangement joins TRBV5-1 to TRBJ2-7; 9 nucleotides agree with TRBD2. Per the germline V gene, CDR1 is SGHRS and CDR2 is YFSETQ. J was trimmed by 2 bases and V by 4 bases; bases with no gene match: 4. This CDR3 is built from 14 residues.

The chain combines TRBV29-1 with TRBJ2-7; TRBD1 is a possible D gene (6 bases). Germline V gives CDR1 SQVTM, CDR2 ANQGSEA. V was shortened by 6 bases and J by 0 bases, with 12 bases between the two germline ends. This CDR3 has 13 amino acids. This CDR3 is CSVTWTASYEQYF. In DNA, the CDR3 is TGCAGCGTGACTTGGACAGCCTCCTACGAGCAGTACTTC.

Here the CDR3 reads CASSLAFGSNTGELFF. The CDR3 region has the DNA TGTGCCAGCAGCTTGGCGTTCGGGTCGAACACCGGGGAGCTGTTTTTT. The chain has TRBV5-8 and TRBJ2-2; no clear D. Germline V gene lookup returns CDR1 SGHTS and CDR2 YDEGEE. This CDR3 region has 16 residues. Trimming stripped 0 bases from V and 0 bases from J, with 9 bases between.

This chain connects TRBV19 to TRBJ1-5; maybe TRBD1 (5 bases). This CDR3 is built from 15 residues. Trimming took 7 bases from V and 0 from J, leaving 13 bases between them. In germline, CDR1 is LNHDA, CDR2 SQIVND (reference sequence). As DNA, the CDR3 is TGTGCCAGTACCGCGGACACCCCTAGCAATCAGCCCCAGCATTTT. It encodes CASTADTPSNQPQHF.

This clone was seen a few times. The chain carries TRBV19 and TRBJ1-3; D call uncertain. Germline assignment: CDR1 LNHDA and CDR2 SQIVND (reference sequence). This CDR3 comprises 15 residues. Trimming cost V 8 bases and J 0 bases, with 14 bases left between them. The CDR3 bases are TGTGCCAGTTCCCAGGACGGGAGCTCTGGAAACACCATATATTTT. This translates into CASSQDGSSGNTIYF.

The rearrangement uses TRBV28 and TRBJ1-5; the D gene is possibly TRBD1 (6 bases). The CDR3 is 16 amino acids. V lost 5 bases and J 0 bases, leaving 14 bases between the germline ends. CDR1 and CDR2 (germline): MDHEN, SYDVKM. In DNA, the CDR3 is TGTGCCAGCAGTACCCAGGGGAAAGTTAGCAATCAGCCCCAGCATTTT. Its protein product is CASSTQGKVSNQPQHF.

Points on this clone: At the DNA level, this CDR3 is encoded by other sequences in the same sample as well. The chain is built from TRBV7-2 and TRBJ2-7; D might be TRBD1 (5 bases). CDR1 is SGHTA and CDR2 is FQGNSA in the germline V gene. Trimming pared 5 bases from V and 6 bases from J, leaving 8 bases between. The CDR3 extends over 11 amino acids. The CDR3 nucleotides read TGTGCCAGCAGCCCCAGGGTCGAGCAGTACTTC. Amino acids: CASSPRVEQYF.

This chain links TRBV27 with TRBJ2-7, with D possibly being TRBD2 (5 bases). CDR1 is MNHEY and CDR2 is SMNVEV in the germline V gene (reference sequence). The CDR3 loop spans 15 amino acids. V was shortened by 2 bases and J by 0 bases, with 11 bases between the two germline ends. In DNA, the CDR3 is TGTGCCAGCAGTTTACAATTTGGGAGCTCCTACGAGCAGTACTTC. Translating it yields CASSLQFGSSYEQYF.

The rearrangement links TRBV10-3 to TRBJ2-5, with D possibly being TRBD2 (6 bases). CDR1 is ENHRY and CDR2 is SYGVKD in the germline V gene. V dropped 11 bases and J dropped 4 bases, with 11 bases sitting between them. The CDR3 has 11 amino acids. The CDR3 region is CASGVGETQYF. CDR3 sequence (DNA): TGTGCCTCGGGAGTGGGAGAGACCCAGTACTTC.

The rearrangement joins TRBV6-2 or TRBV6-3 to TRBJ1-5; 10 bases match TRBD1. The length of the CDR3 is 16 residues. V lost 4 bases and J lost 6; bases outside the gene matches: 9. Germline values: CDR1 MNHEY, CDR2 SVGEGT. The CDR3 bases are TGTGCCAGCAGTTTATCCGGGACAGGGGTTAGTCAGCCCCAGCATTTT. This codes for CASSLSGTGVSQPQHF.

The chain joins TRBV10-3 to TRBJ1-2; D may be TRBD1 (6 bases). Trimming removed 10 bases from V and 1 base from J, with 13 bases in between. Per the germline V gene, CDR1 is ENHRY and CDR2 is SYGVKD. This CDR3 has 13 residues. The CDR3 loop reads CATAVQGNYGYTF. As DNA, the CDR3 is TGTGCCACCGCGGTACAGGGTAACTATGGCTACACCTTC.

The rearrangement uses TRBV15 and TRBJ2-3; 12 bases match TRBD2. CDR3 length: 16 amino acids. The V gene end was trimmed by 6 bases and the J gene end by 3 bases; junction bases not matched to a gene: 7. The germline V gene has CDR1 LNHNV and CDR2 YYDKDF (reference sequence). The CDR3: CATRYRLAGVTDTQYF. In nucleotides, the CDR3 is TGTGCCACCAGATACCGACTAGCGGGAGTGACAGATACGCAGTATTTT.

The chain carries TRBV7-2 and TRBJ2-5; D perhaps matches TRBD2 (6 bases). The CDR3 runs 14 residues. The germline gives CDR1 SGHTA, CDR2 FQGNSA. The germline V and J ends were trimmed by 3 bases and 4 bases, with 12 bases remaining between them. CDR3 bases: TGTGCCAGCAGCTTCGTGGGAGGAACAGAGACCCAGTACTTC. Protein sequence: CASSFVGGTETQYF. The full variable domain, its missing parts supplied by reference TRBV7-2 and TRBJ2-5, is GAGVSQSPSNKVTEKGKDVELRCDPISGHTALYWYRQSLGQGLEFLIYFQGNSAPDKSGLPSDRFSAERTGGSVSTLTIQRTQQEDSAVYLCASSFVGGTETQYFGPGTRLLVL.